These T cell receptor beta chains were read from a single sample in a study of breast tumors, draining lymph nodes, adjacent tissues. MiXCR was run by TCRdb on the multiplex PCR reads, yielding one entry per CDR3 protein. The table has some 120,000 distinct CDR3 sequences, approximately 20% seen once. Source material: axillary lymph node tissue. The receptors originated from a female donor with breast cancer. Some clones in this sample may be carry-over from other donors' samples. Both conserved end residues are part of each CDR3. The D gene is left open where the match is weak. Size values are once, few and many counts, or a class for expanded clones, and some rows have none.

V gene	J gene	D gene	clone size	CDR3 DNA	CDR3 protein
TRBV7-9	TRBJ1-4	-	many	TGTGCCAGCAGCTTAGTACAGGGAATTGAGAAACTGTTTTTT	CASSLVQGIEKLFF
TRBV12-3/TRBV12-4	TRBJ2-2	-	few	TGTGCCAGCAGCCCGACCGTCACTAAGGACACCGGGGAGCTGTTTTTT	CASSPTVTKDTGELFF
TRBV7-8	TRBJ2-3	TRBD2	many	TGTGCCAGCAGCTCTCTCGGACTAGCGGCAGATACGCAGTATTTT	CASSSLGLAADTQYF
TRBV7-3	TRBJ2-3	TRBD2	many	TGTGCCAGCAGCGAGGGACTAGCGGGGAAAGATACGCAGTATTTT	CASSEGLAGKDTQYF
TRBV6-5	TRBJ2-7	-	many	TGTGCCAGCAGTTACCGGCAGGATACCTACGAGCAGTACTTC	CASSYRQDTYEQYF
TRBV20-1	TRBJ2-7	-	many	TGCAGTGCATTCAGGGTCGGAGAAGACGAGCAGTACTTC	CSAFRVGEDEQYF
TRBV20-1	TRBJ1-2	-	many	TGCAGTGCTAGTGAAACAGGTGTCTATGGCTACACCTTC	CSASETGVYGYTF
TRBV3-1	TRBJ2-7	-	many	TGTGCCAGCAGCCAAGGGGCACCCCCCACCTACGAGCAGTACTTC	CASSQGAPPTYEQYF
TRBV6-4	TRBJ2-2	TRBD2	many	TGTGCCAGCAGGACCAAGACTAGCGGAGATAACACCGGGGAGCTGTTTTTT	CASRTKTSGDNTGELFF
TRBV11-1	TRBJ2-1	TRBD2	many	TGTGCCAGCAGCTTATGGGAGCGGGGGCCTTACAATGAGCAGTTCTTC	CASSLWERGPYNEQFF
TRBV5-1	TRBJ2-1	TRBD2	many	TGCGCCAGCAGCTTGGTTACTAGCGGTTTTTACAATGAGCAGTTCTTC	CASSLVTSGFYNEQFF
TRBV19	TRBJ2-5	-	-	TGTGCCAGTAGTACCCTTGGGACAAAGCAAGAGACCCAGCACTTC	CASSTLGTKQETQHF
TRBV12-3/TRBV12-4	TRBJ2-5	TRBD1	many	TGTGCCAGCAGCCGGCGAACAGGGGTAGAGACCCAGTACTTC	CASSRRTGVETQYF
TRBV3-1	TRBJ1-2	-	many	TGTGCCAGCAGCCAAGACAGGAGTTCTCACTATGGCTACACCTTC	CASSQDRSSHYGYTF
TRBV5-8	TRBJ2-2	-	-	TGTGCCAGCGGGACTTGGTACACCGGGGAGCTGTTTTTT	CASGTWYTGELFF
TRBV28	TRBJ2-1	-	few	TGTGCCAGCAGTTTAGACACAGGGATCGGCAATGAGCAGTTCTTC	CASSLDTGIGNEQFF
TRBV7-9	TRBJ1-6	-	-	TGTGCCAGCAACTTTCAAGACTTGTTGGGGGCGAGGTCACCCCTCCACTTT	CASNFQDLLGARSPLHF